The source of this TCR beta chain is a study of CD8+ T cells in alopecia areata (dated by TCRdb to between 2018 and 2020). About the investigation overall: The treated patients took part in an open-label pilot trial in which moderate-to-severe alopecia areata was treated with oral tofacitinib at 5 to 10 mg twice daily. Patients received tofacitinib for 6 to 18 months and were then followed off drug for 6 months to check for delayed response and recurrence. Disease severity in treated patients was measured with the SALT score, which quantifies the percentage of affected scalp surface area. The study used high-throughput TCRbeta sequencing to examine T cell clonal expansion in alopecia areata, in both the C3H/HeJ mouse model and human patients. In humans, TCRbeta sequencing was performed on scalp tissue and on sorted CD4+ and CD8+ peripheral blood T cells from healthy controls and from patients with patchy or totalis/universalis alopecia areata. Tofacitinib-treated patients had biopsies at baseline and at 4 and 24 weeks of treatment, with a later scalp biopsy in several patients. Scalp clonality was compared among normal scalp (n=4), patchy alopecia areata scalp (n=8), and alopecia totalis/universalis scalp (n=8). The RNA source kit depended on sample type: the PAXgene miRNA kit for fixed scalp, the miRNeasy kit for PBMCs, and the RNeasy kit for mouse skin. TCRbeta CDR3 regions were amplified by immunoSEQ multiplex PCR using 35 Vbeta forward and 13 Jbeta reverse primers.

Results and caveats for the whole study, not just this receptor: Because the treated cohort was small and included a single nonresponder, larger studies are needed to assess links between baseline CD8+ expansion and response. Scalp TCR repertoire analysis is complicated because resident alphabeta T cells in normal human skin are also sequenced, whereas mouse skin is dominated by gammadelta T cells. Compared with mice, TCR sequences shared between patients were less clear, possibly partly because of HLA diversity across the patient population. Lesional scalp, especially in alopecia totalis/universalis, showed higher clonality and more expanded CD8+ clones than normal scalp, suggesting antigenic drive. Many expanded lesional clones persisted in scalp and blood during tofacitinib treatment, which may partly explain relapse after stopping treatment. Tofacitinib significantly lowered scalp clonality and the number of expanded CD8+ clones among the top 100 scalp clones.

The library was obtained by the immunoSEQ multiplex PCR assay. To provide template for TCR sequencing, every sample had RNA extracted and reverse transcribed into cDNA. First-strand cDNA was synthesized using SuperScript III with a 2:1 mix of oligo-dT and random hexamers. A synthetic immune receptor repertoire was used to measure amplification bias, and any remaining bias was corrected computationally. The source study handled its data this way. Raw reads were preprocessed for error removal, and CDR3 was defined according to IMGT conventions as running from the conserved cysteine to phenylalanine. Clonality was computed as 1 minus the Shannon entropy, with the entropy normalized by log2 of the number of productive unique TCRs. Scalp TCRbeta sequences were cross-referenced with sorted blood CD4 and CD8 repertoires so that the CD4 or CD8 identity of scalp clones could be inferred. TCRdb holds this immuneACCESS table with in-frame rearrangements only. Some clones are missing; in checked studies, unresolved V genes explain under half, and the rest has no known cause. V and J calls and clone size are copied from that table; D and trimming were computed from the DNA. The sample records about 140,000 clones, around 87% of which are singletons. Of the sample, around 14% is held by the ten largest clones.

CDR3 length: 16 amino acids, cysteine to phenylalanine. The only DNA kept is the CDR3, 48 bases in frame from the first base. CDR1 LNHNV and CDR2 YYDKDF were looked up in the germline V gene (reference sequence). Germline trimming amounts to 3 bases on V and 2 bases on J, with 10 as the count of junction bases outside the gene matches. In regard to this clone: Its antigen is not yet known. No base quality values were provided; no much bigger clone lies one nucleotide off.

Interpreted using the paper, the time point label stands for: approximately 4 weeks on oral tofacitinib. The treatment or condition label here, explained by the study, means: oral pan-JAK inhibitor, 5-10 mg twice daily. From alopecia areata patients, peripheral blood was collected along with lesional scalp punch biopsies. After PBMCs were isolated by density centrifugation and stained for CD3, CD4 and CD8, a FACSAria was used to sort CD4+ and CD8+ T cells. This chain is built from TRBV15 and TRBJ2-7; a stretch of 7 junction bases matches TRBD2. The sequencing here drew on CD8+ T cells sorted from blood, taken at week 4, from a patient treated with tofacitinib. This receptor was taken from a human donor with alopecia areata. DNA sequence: TGTGCCACCAGCAGGGAAGTTCCTAGCGGAACCTACGAGCAGTACTTC. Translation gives CATSREVPSGTYEQYF.